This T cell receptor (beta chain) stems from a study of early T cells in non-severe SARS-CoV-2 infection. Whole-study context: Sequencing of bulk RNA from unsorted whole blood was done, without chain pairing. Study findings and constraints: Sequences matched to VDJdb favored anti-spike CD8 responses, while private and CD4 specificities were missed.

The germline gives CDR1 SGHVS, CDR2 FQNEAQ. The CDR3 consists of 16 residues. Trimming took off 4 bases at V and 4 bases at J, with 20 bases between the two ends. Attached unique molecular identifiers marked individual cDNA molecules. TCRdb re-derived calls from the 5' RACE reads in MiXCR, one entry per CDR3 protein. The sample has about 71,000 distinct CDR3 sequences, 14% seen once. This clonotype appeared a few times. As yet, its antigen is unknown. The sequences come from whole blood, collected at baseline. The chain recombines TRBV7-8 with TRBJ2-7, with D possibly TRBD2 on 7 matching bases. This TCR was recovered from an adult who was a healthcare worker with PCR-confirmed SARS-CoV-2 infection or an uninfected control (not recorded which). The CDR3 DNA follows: TGTGCCAGCAGCTACGGGGGCGGCGGGAGCGATTACGAGCAGTACTTC. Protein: CASSYGGGGSDYEQYF.